Each of the 32 T cell receptor beta chains below was sequenced from the same sample in a study of OX40 agonist ivuxolimab in advanced cancers. The method was immunoSEQ multiplex PCR; TCRdb's version includes in-frame clones alone and lacks a portion of them. The sample lists under 100,000 clones; 89% were seen once. Sequencing was performed on CD4+ or CD8+ T cells sorted from blood, taken in a trial of the OX40 agonist ivuxolimab. These receptors all stem from an adult with an advanced solid tumor such as melanoma, head and neck, liver or kidney cancer.

The V gene is TRBV18, the J gene TRBJ2-1; D ambiguous. CDR3 length: 12 amino acids. CDR1 KGHSH and CDR2 LQKENI come from the germline V gene. Trimming took off 2 bases at V and 7 bases at J, with 6 bases between the two ends. CDR3 bases: TGTGCCAGCTCACCAGAGTGGAATGAGCAGTTCTTC. Translated, it gives CASSPEWNEQFF.

The chain recombines TRBV19 with TRBJ2-2; TRBD1 matches 8 bases. The V and J ends lost 7 bases and 5 bases, in that order; junction bases with no gene match: 6. Germline V gene lookup returns CDR1 LNHDA and CDR2 SQIVND (reference sequence). There are 14 residues in the CDR3. The CDR3 loop is CASKWDRNTGELFF. The CDR3 DNA sequence: TGTGCCAGTAAGTGGGACAGGAATACCGGGGAGCTGTTTTTT.

The J gene is TRBJ2-7, the V gene TRBV5-1; tentative D call: TRBD2 (5 bases). Germline loops: CDR1 SGHRS, CDR2 YFSETQ. The CDR3 is made up of 13 amino acids. The V end lost 0 bases, the J end lost 5 bases, and 9 bases lay between the germline ends. DNA for the CDR3: TGCGCCAGCAGCTTGGACCCGGAGGACGAGCAGTACTTC. As protein: CASSLDPEDEQYF.

This chain connects TRBV7-2 to TRBJ2-5; 12 nucleotides align to TRBD2. The CDR3 loop spans 16 amino acids. V gave up 5 bases and J gave up 4 bases; unmatched junction bases: 8. Germline CDR1 reads SGHTA; CDR2 reads FQGNSA. Written as DNA, the CDR3 is TGTGCCAGCAGCCCCCGTACTAGCGGGAGGTCAGAGACCCAGTACTTC. It is translated as CASSPRTSGRSETQYF.

This sequence joins TRBV28 and TRBJ1-2; the match to TRBD1 covers 9 bases. The CDR3 contains 15 residues. The junction had 7 bases not matched to a gene; V was cut back by 5 bases and J by 3 bases. Germline loops: CDR1 MDHEN, CDR2 SYDVKM. The CDR3 coding sequence is TGTGCCAGCAGTATTACAGGGGGCATGGACTATGGCTACACCTTC. This encodes CASSITGGMDYGYTF.

This clone came up once. The chain combines TRBV9 with TRBJ1-1, with D hard to call. The V gene's germline CDR1 is SGDLS and CDR2 YYNGEE. V was pared by 4 bases and J by 1 base, with 14 bases between. The CDR3 has 15 residues. This CDR3 reads CASSRGWVPNTEAFF. The CDR3 region has the DNA TGTGCCAGCAGCCGGGGATGGGTCCCGAACACTGAAGCTTTCTTT.

This sequence joins TRBV6-5 and TRBJ1-5; no clear D gene. Germline V gene lookup returns CDR1 MNHEY and CDR2 SVGAGI. Deletions cut 2 bases from V and 4 bases from J, with 12 bases between. The CDR3 runs 15 residues. CDR3 region: CASSYDGLRNQPQHF. In DNA form, the CDR3 reads TGTGCCAGCAGTTACGATGGACTGCGGAATCAGCCCCAGCATTTT.

The genes are TRBV29-1 and TRBJ2-3; D is undetermined. CDR3 length equals 14 residues. Germline V gene sequence: CDR1 SQVTM, CDR2 ANQGSEA. V lost 6 bases and J lost 0, with 13 bases in between. The CDR3 region is CSVTAFTSTDTQYF. The CDR3 DNA is TGCAGCGTCACAGCCTTCACTAGCACAGATACGCAGTATTTT.

J is TRBJ2-1 and V is TRBV7-3; possible D gene TRBD2, 5 bases. CDR1 is SGHTA, CDR2 FQGTGA, per germline. Trimming took off 3 bases at V and 7 bases at J, with 10 bases between the two ends. The CDR3 is 13 amino acids. The CDR3 sequence is CASSLSGANEQFF. The CDR3 DNA follows: TGTGCCAGCAGCTTGAGCGGAGCAAATGAGCAGTTCTTC.

This clone was picked up one time. The DNA of the CDR3 is TGTGCCAGCAGCTTTCTCCAGGGGCCCTCTCAGCCCCAGCATTTT. It encodes CASSFLQGPSQPQHF. V gene TRBV7-2 combines with J gene TRBJ1-5; maybe TRBD1 (6 bases). The CDR3 is 15 residues long. V lost 3 bases to trimming and J lost 6 bases, with 15 bases between them. Germline V CDR1 and CDR2: SGHTA, FQGNSA.

The chain has TRBV5-6 and TRBJ1-1, with TRBD1 matching 10 bases. The V and J ends lost 4 bases and 12 bases, in that order; junction bases with no gene match: 12. The CDR3 contains 14 residues. Germline CDR1 SGHDT, CDR2 YYEEEE. CDR3 sequence (DNA): TGTGCCAGCAGCCCCGTCCTGGGACAGGGGAGGACTTTCTTT. Amino acid sequence: CASSPVLGQGRTFF.

The chain recombines TRBV5-1 with TRBJ1-3; tentatively, D is TRBD1 (5 bases). This CDR3 has 16 residues. Trimming shortened V by 1 base and J by 3 bases, and 14 bases separated the two germline ends. Germline CDR1 is SGHRS and CDR2 is YFSETQ. The CDR3 DNA reads as TGCGCCAGCAGCTTGAGGGAGTCGGGGGATGGAAACACCATATATTTT. Translation gives CASSLRESGDGNTIYF.

The chain recombines TRBV6-1 with TRBJ1-2; possibly TRBD1 for D (6 bases). CDR3 size: 13 residues. V was cut by 5 bases and J by 2 bases, with 9 bases left in between. CDR1 is MNHNS and CDR2 is SASEGT in the germline V gene. CDR3 protein: CASSQDRNYGYTF. The CDR3 DNA follows: TGTGCCAGCAGTCAGGACAGAAACTATGGCTACACCTTC.

The genes are TRBV19 and TRBJ2-7, with D perhaps matching TRBD1 (6 bases). V lost 3 bases and J lost 2, with 11 bases in between. CDR3 length: 14 residues. CDR1 LNHDA and CDR2 SQIVND come from the germline V gene (reference sequence). The CDR3 protein is CASSIATGTYEQYF. CDR3 nucleotides: TGTGCCAGTAGTATCGCGACAGGTACCTACGAGCAGTACTTC.

The chain is built from TRBV4-3 and TRBJ1-6; the match to TRBD1 covers 7 bases. The CDR3 extends over 17 amino acids. The germline V gene encodes CDR1 LGHNA and CDR2 YSLEER. The trim removed 0 bases at V and 7 bases at J, leaving 9 bases unmatched. The CDR3 DNA sequence: TGCGCCAGCAGCCAAGATTTCGCAGGGGGTAGCAATTCACCCCTCCACTTT. Translating gives CASSQDFAGGSNSPLHF.

Points on this clone: Other DNA variants within this sample encode the same CDR3. J is TRBJ2-5 and V is TRBV18; the match to TRBD2 covers 11 bases. This CDR3 has 15 residues. Germline CDR1 is KGHSH and CDR2 is LQKENI. J was trimmed by 2 bases and V by 6 bases; bases with no gene match: 5. The CDR3 nucleotides are TGTGCCAGCTCCCCTCTAGCGGGGGGACAAGAGACCCAGTACTTC. This gives the protein CASSPLAGGQETQYF.

This chain links TRBV18 with TRBJ2-2; D remains unclear. Deletions cut 0 bases from V and 8 bases from J, with 4 bases between. Germline V gene sequence: CDR1 KGHSH, CDR2 LQKENI. The CDR3 loop spans 12 amino acids. DNA of the CDR3: TGTGCCAGCTCACCACCAGAGGGGGAGCTGTTTTTT. It encodes CASSPPEGELFF.

V is TRBV2 and J is TRBJ1-4; D remains unclear. CDR1 is SNHLY, CDR2 FYNNEI, per germline. The CDR3 extends over 13 amino acids. V was clipped by 11 bases and J by 8 bases, with 18 bases between them. CDR3 coding DNA: TGTGCCGGCTTAACCAGAAGTGGGGAAAAACTGTTTTTT. Its protein product is CAGLTRSGEKLFF.

The chain joins TRBV15 to TRBJ2-7, with TRBD1 matching 10 bases. The V segment lost 7 bases and the J segment 5 bases; nucleotides outside the gene matches: 14. Germline values: CDR1 LNHNV, CDR2 YYDKDF (reference sequence). This CDR3 is 16 amino acids long. CDR3 residues: CATKRQGAPRVDEQYF. In nucleotides, the CDR3 is TGTGCCACCAAAAGACAGGGGGCCCCACGGGTCGACGAGCAGTACTTC. Full variable domain (remainder filled in from reference TRBV15 and TRBJ2-7): DAMVIQNPRYQVTQFGKPVTLSCSQTLNHNVMYWYQQKSSQAPKLLFHYYDKDFNNEADTPDNFQSRRPNTSFCFLDIRSPGLGDTAMYLCATKRQGAPRVDEQYFGPGTRLTVT.

The V call is TRBV5-1, the J call TRBJ1-1, with 7 bases fitting TRBD1. V lost 0 bases, J lost 0 bases, and 11 bases stayed unmatched. The germline gives CDR1 SGHRS, CDR2 YFSETQ. This CDR3 spans 18 amino acids. As DNA, the CDR3 is TGCGCCAGCAGCTTGGCCCTAACGTCGGGACAGATGAACACTGAAGCTTTCTTT. Amino acid sequence: CASSLALTSGQMNTEAFF.

The rearrangement links TRBV28 to TRBJ1-3; D call uncertain. V was clipped by 2 bases and J by 0 bases, with 11 bases between them. Germline assignment: CDR1 MDHEN and CDR2 SYDVKM. CDR3 size: 16 residues. The CDR3 DNA is TGTGCCAGCAGTTTAGCAGTCCGACCCTCTGGAAACACCATATATTTT. It codes for CASSLAVRPSGNTIYF.

CDR3: CASSLPQAGPPTYNEQFF. In DNA, the CDR3 is TGTGCCAGCAGCTTACCACAAGCGGGTCCCCCTACCTACAATGAGCAGTTCTTC. The V gene is TRBV12-1, the J gene TRBJ2-1; TRBD2 is the table's D call, not checked against the DNA. TRBV12-1 is given as a pseudogene. CDR3 size: 18 residues.

This rearrangement joins TRBV5-1 to TRBJ1-1; D is undetermined. This CDR3 has 13 amino acids. The ends were cut back, 0 bases at V and 4 bases at J, with 7 bases in the middle. Germline values: CDR1 SGHRS, CDR2 YFSETQ. The CDR3 coding sequence is TGCGCCAGCAGCTTGGATGACGGCACTGAAGCTTTCTTT. Translated, it gives CASSLDDGTEAFF.

This clone was detected only once. The V call is TRBV27, the J call TRBJ2-7; 16 bases map to TRBD2. Germline V gene lookup returns CDR1 MNHEY and CDR2 SMNVEV (reference sequence). The CDR3 length is 17 residues. V trimming: 5 bases; J trimming: 4 bases; junction bases outside the gene matches: 8. Here the CDR3 reads CASSPGTSGGAAYEQYF. CDR3 nucleotide sequence: TGTGCCAGCAGTCCAGGGACTAGCGGGGGGGCGGCTTACGAGCAGTACTTC.

The chain recombines TRBV23-1 with TRBJ2-3, with 11 bases matching TRBD2. TRBV23-1 is an ORF; its function is uncertain. V was clipped by 3 bases and J by 5 bases; unmatched bases: 10. This CDR3 is built from 17 residues. CDR3 coding DNA: TGCGCCAGCAGTCACGTAAGAACTAGCGGGAGATTAGATACGCAGTATTTT. Protein product: CASSHVRTSGRLDTQYF.

This clone was picked up a small number of times. The V gene is TRBV7-6, the J gene TRBJ1-6; D perhaps matches TRBD1 (5 bases). The CDR3 sequence is 14 residues long. Looked up from germline, CDR1 is SGHVS and CDR2 is FNYEAQ. Trimming left V 5 bases short and J 10 bases short, with 15 bases between. CDR3 nucleotide sequence: TGTGCCAGCAGCCTCCGGGGGACGGAGTCACCCCTCCACTTT. It is translated as CASSLRGTESPLHF.

DNA for the CDR3: TGTGCCAGTAGTATTGAAGGGGGCGGATACACCGGGGAGCTGTTTTTT. It translates to CASSIEGGGYTGELFF. V is TRBV19 and J is TRBJ2-2; 7 nucleotides agree with TRBD1. The CDR3 runs to 16 residues. V lost 3 bases, J lost 3 bases, and 7 bases stayed unmatched. The germline V gene encodes CDR1 LNHDA and CDR2 SQIVND (reference sequence).

The CDR3 sequence: CASSMGRRDKNTEAFF. CDR3 sequence (DNA): TGTGCCAGTAGTATGGGTAGGCGGGACAAGAACACTGAAGCTTTCTTT. The chain joins TRBV19 to TRBJ1-1; a weak D match, TRBD1 (6 bases). CDR1 is LNHDA, CDR2 SQIVND, per germline (reference sequence). This CDR3 has 16 residues. With 3 bases removed from V and 1 base from J, the gap between germline ends came to 15 bases.

The gene calls are TRBV10-3 and TRBJ2-7, with D possibly being TRBD1 or TRBD2 (5 bases each). The CDR3 loop spans 13 amino acids. Trimming left V 8 bases short and J 1 base short, with 12 bases between. CDR1 ENHRY and CDR2 SYGVKD come from the germline V gene. Here the CDR3 DNA reads TGTGCCATCCGGGACCGAGAGTCCTACGAGCAGTACTTC. This codes for CAIRDRESYEQYF.

The rearrangement links TRBV5-1 to TRBJ2-1, with 15 positions matching TRBD2. The germline V gene encodes CDR1 SGHRS and CDR2 YFSETQ. With 7 bases clipped from V and 8 bases from J, the junction kept 7 bases outside the gene matches. The CDR3 extends over 15 amino acids. The CDR3 here is CASSGTSGGTDEQFF. DNA for the CDR3: TGCGCCAGCTCTGGGACTAGCGGGGGGACCGATGAGCAGTTCTTC. Full variable domain (rest looked up from reference TRBV5-1 and TRBJ2-1): KAGVTQTPRYLIKTRGQQVTLSCSPISGHRSVSWYQQTPGQGLQFLFEYFSETQRNKGNFPGRFSGRQFSNSRSEMNVSTLELGDSALYLCASSGTSGGTDEQFFGPGTRLTVL.

The rearrangement uses TRBV5-1 and TRBJ2-3, with D unclear. CDR1 is SGHRS and CDR2 is YFSETQ in the germline V gene. V was pared by 3 bases and J by 8 bases, with 16 bases between. The CDR3 loop spans 14 amino acids. The CDR3 here is CASSSSAQWGTQYF. In nucleotides, the CDR3 is TGCGCCAGCAGCTCCTCGGCCCAGTGGGGTACGCAGTATTTT.

The chain carries TRBV2 and TRBJ1-1; TRBD1 is a possible D gene (5 bases). Trimming left V 10 bases short and J 0 bases short, with 12 bases between. Per the germline V gene, CDR1 is SNHLY and CDR2 is FYNNEI. This CDR3 spans 13 amino acids. In DNA, the CDR3 is TGTGCCACCACACAGGAGATGAACACTGAAGCTTTCTTT. This encodes CATTQEMNTEAFF.